Shown below are 17 T cell receptor beta chains from a single sample sequenced in a study of radiotherapy plus CTLA-4 blockade in lung cancer. Sequencing used immunoSEQ multiplex PCR; TCRdb keeps in-frame clones, though not all of them. The sample yields roughly 80,000 clones, roughly 70% seen once. Material: peripheral blood, obtained from a patient treated with radiotherapy plus ipilimumab. These receptors originate from a human donor with non-small cell lung cancer whose response to radiotherapy plus ipilimumab could not be evaluated.

This chain links TRBV30 with TRBJ2-3, with D tentatively TRBD1 (5 bases). Trimming left V 0 bases short and J 0 bases short, with 19 bases between. The CDR3 loop spans 18 amino acids. The V gene's germline CDR1 is GTSNPN and CDR2 SVGIG (reference sequence). The CDR3 is CAWSVRSLQGFSTDTQYF. CDR3 bases: TGTGCCTGGAGTGTCCGGTCTCTTCAGGGATTCAGCACAGATACGCAGTATTTT.

This chain uses TRBV7-9 with TRBJ2-7; TRBD2 agrees at 7 bases. Trimming took 5 bases from V and 6 from J; bases not matched to a gene: 10. CDR3 size: 14 residues. CDR1 SEHNR and CDR2 FQNEAQ come from the germline V gene (reference sequence). The CDR3 DNA reads as TGTGCCAGCAGCCCCACAACTAGCGCCATCGAGCAGTACTTC. It is translated as CASSPTTSAIEQYF. Variable domain in full (rest from reference TRBV7-9 and TRBJ2-7): DTGVSQNPRHKITKRGQNVTFRCDPISEHNRLYWYRQTLGQGPEFLTYFQNEAQLEKSRLLSDRFSAERPKGSFSTLEIQRTEQGDSAMYLCASSPTTSAIEQYFGPGTRLTVT.

This sequence joins TRBV19 and TRBJ1-4; 7 nucleotides match TRBD1. Germline values: CDR1 LNHDA, CDR2 SQIVND (reference sequence). The length of the CDR3 is 15 residues. V was pared by 4 bases and J by 11 bases, with 13 bases of the junction left unmatched. The CDR3 spells CASSTTGQVSRKLFF. The CDR3 DNA follows: TGTGCCAGTAGTACGACCGGACAGGTAAGTAGGAAACTGTTTTTT.

The chain combines TRBV19 with TRBJ2-1; no reliable D call. Trimming left V 1 base short and J 5 bases short, with 6 bases between. Per germline, CDR1 LNHDA and CDR2 SQIVND (reference sequence). CDR3 length: 13 amino acids. The CDR3 DNA reads as TGTGCCAGTAGTATAGCCCTAAACAATGAGCAGTTCTTC. This codes for CASSIALNNEQFF.

The V gene is TRBV7-6, the J gene TRBJ2-1, with 8 nucleotides matching TRBD1. J gave up 3 bases and V 3 bases, and 4 bases lay outside the gene matches. Germline loops: CDR1 SGHVS, CDR2 FNYEAQ. The CDR3 has 15 amino acids. Written as DNA, the CDR3 is TGTGCCAGCAGCTTTGGGACAGGTTTCTACAATGAGCAGTTCTTC. Translating gives CASSFGTGFYNEQFF.

The CDR3 DNA sequence: TGTGCCAGCAGTGAAGCGCGGGCCTATTTT. This encodes CASSEARAYF. The chain carries TRBV6-1 and TRBJ1-3, with unresolved D. This CDR3 is 10 amino acids long. Germline-derived CDR1 and CDR2 are MNHNS and SASEGT. V was pared by 0 bases and J by 16 bases, with 7 bases between.

V is TRBV6-5 and J is TRBJ1-1; 12 bases map to TRBD1. This CDR3 spans 15 amino acids. Looked up from germline, CDR1 is MNHEY and CDR2 is SVGAGI. Trimming cost V 8 bases and J 0 bases; bases outside gene matches: 4. The CDR3 loop is CASPGQGALNTEAFF. DNA for the CDR3: TGTGCCAGCCCGGGACAGGGGGCGTTGAACACTGAAGCTTTCTTT.

The chain couples TRBV25-1 to TRBJ1-2; D gene ambiguous. The CDR3 spans 14 residues. CDR1 and CDR2 (germline): MGHDK, SYGVNS. Deletions cut 5 bases from V and 4 bases from J, with 14 bases between. CDR3 DNA sequence: TGTGCCAGCAGTTCACAGTTCCGGGGCTATGGCTACACCTTC. Protein sequence: CASSSQFRGYGYTF.

This clone was recorded many times. The chain uses TRBV19 and TRBJ2-7, with TRBD1 identical over 7 bases. In germline, CDR1 is LNHDA, CDR2 SQIVND (reference sequence). The CDR3 contains 15 residues. The ends lost 6 bases at V and 5 bases at J; junction bases unmatched: 13. The CDR3 DNA reads as TGTGCCAGTAGCTTCGGACAGGAAGGAGTCCACGAGCAGTACTTC. It specifies CASSFGQEGVHEQYF.

This clone was found once. The V gene is TRBV7-7, the J gene TRBJ2-5; weak D call: TRBD2 (5 bases). CDR1 is SSHAT, CDR2 FNYEAQ, per germline (reference sequence). Trimming took 6 bases from V and 5 from J, leaving 22 bases between them. The CDR3 spans 16 residues. DNA for the CDR3: TGTGCCAGCAGTCAGAGCTGGGCGAGGGCGGAGGAGACCCAGTACTTC. Translating it yields CASSQSWARAEETQYF.

Remarks on this clone: At one end the junction does not follow the germline gene, possibly because of a read error. The chain is built from TRBV19 and TRBJ1-2, with TRBD1 identical over 7 bases. CDR3 size: 12 residues. CDR1 and CDR2 (germline): LNHDA, SQIVND (reference sequence). The CDR3 region has the DNA TGTGCCAGTAGCCAGGACAGGTATGGCTGCACCTTC. It translates to CASSQDRYGCTF.

This clone was picked up a small number of times. This chain's CDR3 is CASSPGRTRYTDTQYF. The CDR3 bases are TGCGCCAGCAGCCCGGGTCGCACGAGGTATACAGATACGCAGTATTTT. The V gene is TRBV4-3, the J gene TRBJ2-3; the D is unclear. Trimming removed 4 bases from V and 3 bases from J, with 17 bases in between. The CDR3 has 16 residues. In germline, CDR1 is LGHNA, CDR2 YSLEER.

This clone was picked up a small number of times. The chain employs TRBV6-6 and TRBJ2-7, with TRBD2 as a possible D gene (5 bases). The CDR3 totals 14 residues. V lost 0 bases, J lost 2 bases, and 8 bases lay in between. CDR1 is MNHNY and CDR2 is SVGAGI in the germline V gene (reference sequence). The DNA of the CDR3 is TGTGCCAGCAGTTACTCCTCGGGAACCTACGAGCAGTACTTC. It specifies CASSYSSGTYEQYF.

The chain joins TRBV11-1 to TRBJ2-1, with D tentatively TRBD1 (6 bases). The CDR3 length is 15 residues. Germline V gene data show CDR1 as SGHAT and CDR2 as FQDESV (reference sequence). V was cut by 2 bases and J by 4 bases, with 12 bases left in between. CDR3 sequence: CASSLMGTQYNEQFF. The DNA for the CDR3 is TGTGCCAGCAGCTTAATGGGGACACAATACAATGAGCAGTTCTTC.

CDR3 bases: TGCGCCAGCAGCTTATTGACAGGGGGGTACATGAACACTGAAGCTTTCTTT. Its protein is CASSLLTGGYMNTEAFF. The J gene is TRBJ1-1, the V gene TRBV5-1; 9 positions agree with TRBD1. The V gene end was trimmed by 2 bases and the J gene end by 0 bases; junction bases not matched to a gene: 8. The CDR3 runs to 17 residues. Germline V lookup: CDR1 SGHRS, CDR2 YFSETQ.

There are a few counts of this clone. This sequence joins TRBV7-3 and TRBJ1-1; 7 bases agree with TRBD1. The V gene's germline CDR1 is SGHTA and CDR2 FQGTGA. The CDR3 length is 13 residues. V shed 3 bases and J 8 bases; nucleotides not matched to a gene: 6. The CDR3 bases are TGTGCCAGCAGCTTGCTCCCGGGACAGGAAGCTTTCTTT. Its translation: CASSLLPGQEAFF.

The gene calls are TRBV4-1 and TRBJ2-7, with a tentative D call TRBD2 (6 bases). The CDR3 extends over 13 amino acids. The V and J ends lost 3 bases and 7 bases respectively, with 13 bases between them. Germline CDR1 and CDR2: MGHRA and YSYEKL. In DNA form, the CDR3 reads TGCGCCAGCAGCCATTCCGGGAGTAGAGAGCAGTACTTC. Protein: CASSHSGSREQYF.